This passage covers 14 T cell receptor beta chains from one sample sequenced in a study of beta chain features in type 1 diabetes. Study outcomes and limitations: In all four CD4+ subsets, TCRB CDR3 length was significantly, moderately reduced in type 1 diabetes.

The study reverse transcribed the entire isolated RNA, so it sequenced expressed TCRB transcripts. Profiled with immunoSEQ multiplex PCR; TCRdb holds only in-frame clones, not every one. The repertoire consists of approximately 600,000 clones, with over 10% occurring once and the leading ten covering around 0.12%. These receptors' targets are unknown. Sequenced input: naive CD4+ T cells from blood. These receptors originate from a young man with type 1 diabetes.

The rearrangement joins TRBV18 to TRBJ2-6; D remains ambiguous. V lost 5 bases and J 2 bases, leaving 13 bases between the germline ends. This CDR3 has 16 residues. Germline V gives CDR1 KGHSH, CDR2 LQKENI. CDR3 coding DNA: TGTGCCAGCTCATCCCTAAACCCGACTGGGGCCAACGTCCTGACTTTC. Translating gives CASSSLNPTGANVLTF.

This clone was found a few times. The rearrangement joins TRBV10-3 to TRBJ1-3; 7 nucleotides align to TRBD1. The CDR3 contains 13 residues. Germline CDR1 ENHRY, CDR2 SYGVKD. V lost 9 bases to trimming and J lost 2 bases; unmatched junction nucleotides: 4. CDR3 loop: CAMRQGAGNTIYF. CDR3 sequence (DNA): TGTGCCATGCGACAGGGCGCTGGAAACACCATATATTTT.

The chain carries TRBV9 and TRBJ1-4, with D uncertain. The CDR3 contains 14 residues. Trimming pared 3 bases from V and 4 bases from J, leaving 10 bases between. Germline CDR1 SGDLS, CDR2 YYNGEE. The CDR3 region is CASSGSPLNEKLFF. Written as DNA, the CDR3 is TGTGCCAGCAGCGGCAGTCCCCTTAATGAAAAACTGTTTTTT.

This clone was seen a few times. The rearrangement joins TRBV10-3 to TRBJ1-2; D is ambiguous. Germline loops: CDR1 ENHRY, CDR2 SYGVKD. V was cut by 5 bases and J by 2 bases, with 6 bases left in between. CDR3 length equals 12 residues. The CDR3 DNA reads as TGTGCCATCAGTCAGGAGAACTATGGCTACACCTTC. Translating gives CAISQENYGYTF.

J is TRBJ2-7 and V is TRBV11-2; unclear D gene. This CDR3 is built from 16 residues. Germline loops: CDR1 SGHAT, CDR2 FQNNGV. V lost 1 base and J lost 4, with 17 bases in between. The CDR3 region is CASSLGPGLTRYEQYF. Here the CDR3 DNA reads TGTGCCAGCAGCTTAGGACCAGGTCTGACCAGGTACGAGCAGTACTTC. Full variable domain (rest looked up from reference TRBV11-2 and TRBJ2-7): EAGVAQSPRYKIIEKRQSVAFWCNPISGHATLYWYQQILGQGPKLLIQFQNNGVVDDSQLPKDRFSAERLKGVDSTLKIQPAKLEDSAVYLCASSLGPGLTRYEQYFGPGTRLTVT.

This clone has more than one count but fewer than ten. The chain combines TRBV6-5 with TRBJ2-1; 9 nucleotides line up with TRBD2. The ends lost 4 bases at V and 5 bases at J; junction bases unmatched: 6. Looked up from germline, CDR1 is MNHEY and CDR2 is SVGAGI. This CDR3 spans 15 amino acids. CDR3 region: CASSLRGGLDNEQFF. In DNA, the CDR3 is TGTGCCAGCAGTTTGCGGGGGGGCCTTGACAATGAGCAGTTCTTC.

This sequence joins TRBV5-1 and TRBJ2-5; D could derive from TRBD1 or TRBD2 (5 bases each). This CDR3 region has 14 residues. V gave up 0 bases and J gave up 7 bases, with 13 bases separating them. Germline lookup yields CDR1 SGHRS and CDR2 YFSETQ. The CDR3 DNA sequence: TGCGCCAGCAGCTTGGACAGGAGGCAGGGGACCCAGTACTTC. Protein product: CASSLDRRQGTQYF.

Only a few counts were recorded for this clone. This chain joins TRBV10-3 and TRBJ1-6; D is unclear. The CDR3 consists of 15 residues. Trimming removed 7 bases from V and 8 bases from J, with 18 bases in between. The germline V gene has CDR1 ENHRY and CDR2 SYGVKD. Written as DNA, the CDR3 is TGTGCCATCACTCAGGACGGCACCGGGGATTCACCCCTCCACTTT. Translated: CAITQDGTGDSPLHF.

The chain couples TRBV30 to TRBJ2-3; a weak D match, TRBD1 (5 bases). V lost 5 bases and J 2 bases, leaving 14 bases between the germline ends. CDR3 length: 14 amino acids. Germline CDR1 reads GTSNPN; CDR2 reads SVGIG (reference sequence). CDR3 in amino acids: CAWAGVTVTDTQYF. In DNA form, the CDR3 reads TGTGCCTGGGCCGGTGTGACAGTCACAGATACGCAGTATTTT.

The chain combines TRBV28 with TRBJ2-3, with D perhaps matching TRBD1 (6 bases). Germline CDR1 MDHEN, CDR2 SYDVKM. The CDR3 runs to 15 residues. Trimming stripped 4 bases from V and 6 bases from J, with 17 bases between. The CDR3 region is CASSYYPQGGDTQYF. The CDR3 DNA follows: TGTGCCAGCAGTTATTATCCACAGGGTGGCGATACGCAGTATTTT.

This clone came up a few times. The J gene is TRBJ1-1, the V gene TRBV6-5; D possibly corresponds to TRBD1 (6 bases). The CDR3 spans 14 residues. Germline CDR1 MNHEY, CDR2 SVGAGI. Trimming pared 1 base from V and 2 bases from J, leaving 8 bases between. The CDR3 spells CASSYWGANTEAFF. The CDR3 region has the DNA TGTGCCAGCAGTTACTGGGGGGCCAACACTGAAGCTTTCTTT.

J is TRBJ2-3 and V is TRBV6-6; possibly TRBD2 for D (5 bases). From germline, CDR1 is MNHNY and CDR2 SVGAGI (reference sequence). V shed 6 bases and J shed 2 bases, with 12 bases lying between them. The CDR3 loop spans 14 amino acids. CDR3 sequence (DNA): TGTGCCAGCAGGCCAGGACTGAACACAGATACGCAGTATTTT. This gives the protein CASRPGLNTDTQYF.

The chain uses TRBV10-3 and TRBJ1-5; a possible D gene is TRBD1 (5 bases). Trimming removed 10 bases at V and 7 bases at J, with 14 bases between. Looked up from germline, CDR1 is ENHRY and CDR2 is SYGVKD. The CDR3 is 12 amino acids. The CDR3 reads CATAGSLQPQHF. CDR3 coding DNA: TGTGCCACGGCAGGGTCGCTGCAGCCCCAGCATTTT.

This clone was seen a few times. The chain joins TRBV2 to TRBJ2-7; TRBD1 might be the D (5 bases). The germline V gene has CDR1 SNHLY and CDR2 FYNNEI. There are 14 residues in the CDR3. V was shortened by 10 bases and J by 7 bases, with 23 bases between the two germline ends. As DNA, the CDR3 is TGTGCCACATCTTCAGGGAACGGGCTGGGGGAGCAGTACTTC. This codes for CATSSGNGLGEQYF. The variable domain in full, completed from reference TRBV2 and TRBJ2-7, reads EPEVTQTPSHQVTQMGQEVILRCVPISNHLYFYWYRQILGQKVEFLVSFYNNEISEKSEIFDDQFSVERPDGSNFTLKIRSTKLEDSAMYFCATSSGNGLGEQYFGPGTRLTVT.